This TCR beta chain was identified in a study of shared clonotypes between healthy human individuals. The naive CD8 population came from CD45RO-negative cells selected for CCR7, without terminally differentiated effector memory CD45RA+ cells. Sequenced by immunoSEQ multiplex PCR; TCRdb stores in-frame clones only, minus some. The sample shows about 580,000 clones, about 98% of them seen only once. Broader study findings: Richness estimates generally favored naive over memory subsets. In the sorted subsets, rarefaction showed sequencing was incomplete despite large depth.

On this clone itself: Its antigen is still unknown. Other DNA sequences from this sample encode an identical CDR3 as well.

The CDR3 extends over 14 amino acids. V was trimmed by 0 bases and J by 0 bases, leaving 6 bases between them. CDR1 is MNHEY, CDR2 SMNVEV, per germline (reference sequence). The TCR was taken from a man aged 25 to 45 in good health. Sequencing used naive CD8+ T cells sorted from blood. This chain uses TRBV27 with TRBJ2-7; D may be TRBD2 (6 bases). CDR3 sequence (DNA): TGTGCCAGCAGTTTATCCGGGAGCTCCTACGAGCAGTACTTC. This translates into CASSLSGSSYEQYF.